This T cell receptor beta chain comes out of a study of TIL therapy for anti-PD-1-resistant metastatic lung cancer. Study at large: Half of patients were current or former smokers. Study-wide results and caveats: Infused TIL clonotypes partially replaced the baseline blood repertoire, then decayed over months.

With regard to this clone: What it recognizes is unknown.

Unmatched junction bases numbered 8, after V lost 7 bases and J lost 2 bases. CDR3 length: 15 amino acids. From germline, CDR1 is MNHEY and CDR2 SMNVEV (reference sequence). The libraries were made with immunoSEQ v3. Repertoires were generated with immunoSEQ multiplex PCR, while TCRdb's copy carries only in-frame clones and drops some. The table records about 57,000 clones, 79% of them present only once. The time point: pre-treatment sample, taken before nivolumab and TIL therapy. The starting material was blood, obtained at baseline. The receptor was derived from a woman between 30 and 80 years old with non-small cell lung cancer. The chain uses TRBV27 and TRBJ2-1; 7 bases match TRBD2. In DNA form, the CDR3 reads TGTGCCAGCAAAGCGGGGCTAGCGGCCTACAATGAGCAGTTCTTC. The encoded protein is CASKAGLAAYNEQFF.